The 30 T cell receptor beta chains below were found in one sample sequenced in a study of cytomegalovirus exposure and HLA in healthy donors. With 60 Vbeta and 13 Jbeta primers, the PCR was carried out. Clones were sequenced by immunoSEQ multiplex PCR, and TCRdb holds only the in-frame ones, with some missing. This table holds 100,000 to 150,000 clones, more than 75% found once. Material: PBMCs. These receptors were taken from a man aged 18 to 30 in good health and CMV-seronegative.

CDR3 sequence (DNA): TGTGCTAGTGGTTTCTGGACAGGGGGGGAAGAGACCCAGTACTTC. It codes for CASGFWTGGEETQYF. V gene TRBV12-5 combines with J gene TRBJ2-5; TRBD1 matches 10 bases. In germline, CDR1 is LGHNT, CDR2 FRNRAP. This CDR3 has 15 residues. The V segment lost 3 bases and the J segment 3 bases; nucleotides outside the gene matches: 4. Full variable domain (remainder filled in from reference TRBV12-5 and TRBJ2-5): DARVTQTPRHKVTEMGQEVTMRCQPILGHNTVFWYRQTMMQGLELLAYFRNRAPLDDSGMPKDRFSAEMPDATLATLKIQPSEPRDSAVYFCASGFWTGGEETQYFGPGTRLLVL.

CDR3 nucleotides: TGTGCCAGCAGCTCCTCGGGAGGTAACACCGGGGAGCTGTTTTTT. Protein sequence: CASSSSGGNTGELFF. The V and J genes are TRBV7-2 and TRBJ2-2, with 7 bases that match TRBD2. With V trimmed by 4 bases and J by 2 bases, 4 bases remained unmatched. The CDR3 extends over 15 amino acids. CDR1 is SGHTA, CDR2 FQGNSA, per germline. Based on the CDR3 plus reference TRBV7-2 and TRBJ2-2, the full variable domain is GAGVSQSPSNKVTEKGKDVELRCDPISGHTALYWYRQSLGQGLEFLIYFQGNSAPDKSGLPSDRFSAERTGGSVSTLTIQRTQQEDSAVYLCASSSSGGNTGELFFGEGSRLTVL.

V gene TRBV7-9 combines with J gene TRBJ2-3, with D perhaps matching TRBD1 (5 bases). CDR1 and CDR2 (germline): SEHNR, FQNEAQ (reference sequence). This CDR3 is 12 amino acids long. Trimming left V 1 base short and J 7 bases short, with 6 bases between. CDR3 in amino acids: CASSLEGNTQYF. CDR3 in DNA: TGTGCCAGCAGCTTAGAGGGGAATACGCAGTATTTT.

The V gene is TRBV4-3, the J gene TRBJ1-2; 7 bases line up with TRBD1. Losses at the gene ends were 1 base for V and 7 bases for J; bases not matched to a gene: 9. This CDR3 is 15 amino acids long. CDR1 is LGHNA, CDR2 YSLEER, per germline. CDR3 sequence: CASSQVRQGMGGYTF. The CDR3 DNA follows: TGCGCCAGCAGCCAAGTCCGACAGGGAATGGGTGGCTACACCTTC.

V usage is TRBV5-1 and J usage is TRBJ1-1; D is unresolved. CDR3 length equals 13 residues. Trimming took 1 base from V and 7 from J, leaving 11 bases between them. Germline V gene data show CDR1 as SGHRS and CDR2 as YFSETQ. CDR3 DNA: TGCGCCAGCAGCTTGACCGTAACAAGTGAAGCTTTCTTT. Its protein is CASSLTVTSEAFF.

V is TRBV19 and J is TRBJ1-5, with 10 bases matching TRBD1. The germline CDR1 and CDR2 sequences are LNHDA and SQIVND (reference sequence). This CDR3 is built from 13 residues. Trimming removed 8 bases from V and 5 bases from J; junction bases left unmatched: 3. Here the CDR3 reads CASSGQGDQPQHF. CDR3 nucleotide sequence: TGTGCCAGTTCAGGACAGGGGGATCAGCCCCAGCATTTT.

J is TRBJ1-1 and V is TRBV6-5; tentatively, D is TRBD1 (5 bases). The CDR3 extends over 14 amino acids. The germline V and J ends were trimmed by 10 bases and 0 bases, with 15 bases remaining between them. CDR1 and CDR2 from the germline V gene are MNHEY and SVGAGI. The CDR3 bases are TGTGCCACCTCCCAGGGCGCAATGAACACTGAAGCTTTCTTT. It encodes CATSQGAMNTEAFF.

CDR3 nucleotides: TGTGCCAGCAGCTTCGGCGGGATCCGCACAGATACGCAGTATTTT. Residues: CASSFGGIRTDTQYF. The J gene is TRBJ2-3, the V gene TRBV11-2; D is perhaps TRBD2 (6 bases). Trimming shortened V by 3 bases and J by 1 base, and 11 bases separated the two germline ends. The CDR3 length is 15 residues. Germline-derived CDR1 and CDR2 are SGHAT and FQNNGV.

This clone was recorded a few times. V is TRBV6-4 and J is TRBJ1-1, with TRBD1 matching 9 bases. Per the germline V gene, CDR1 is MRHNA and CDR2 is SNTAGT. The CDR3 has 14 residues. Trimming at V came to 0 bases and at J to 5 bases, leaving 1 base not matched to a gene. The CDR3 DNA is TGTGCCAGCAGTGACTCAGACAGGGGGACTGAAGCTTTCTTT. It encodes CASSDSDRGTEAFF.

The V call is TRBV5-1, the J call TRBJ2-2; no clear D. The V end lost 0 bases, the J end lost 1 base, and 4 bases lay between the germline ends. This CDR3 contains 14 residues. Per the germline V gene, CDR1 is SGHRS and CDR2 is YFSETQ. The CDR3 loop is CASSLDGNTGELFF. The CDR3 nucleotides are TGCGCCAGCAGCTTGGACGGGAACACCGGGGAGCTGTTTTTT.

CDR3 DNA sequence: TGTGCCAGCAGCTTAGGGGGGGACCCCGGCTACGAGCAGTACTTC. It yields the protein CASSLGGDPGYEQYF. The rearrangement links TRBV7-2 to TRBJ2-7, with D perhaps matching TRBD2 (6 bases). Trimming cost V 1 base and J 3 bases, with 13 bases left between them. The CDR3 is made up of 15 amino acids. Germline V CDR1 and CDR2: SGHTA, FQGNSA.

The chain has TRBV6-1 and TRBJ2-3, with 9 positions matching TRBD2. Per germline, CDR1 MNHNS and CDR2 SASEGT. This CDR3 region has 16 residues. V lost 3 bases and J lost 2; bases outside the gene matches: 6. CDR3 region: CASSDPTSGYTDTQYF. As DNA, the CDR3 is TGTGCCAGCAGTGACCCGACTAGCGGATACACAGATACGCAGTATTTT.

The rearrangement uses TRBV7-6 and TRBJ2-1, with 9 bases lining up with TRBD2. Per the germline V gene, CDR1 is SGHVS and CDR2 is FNYEAQ. The junction had 12 bases not matched to a gene; V was cut back by 4 bases and J by 8 bases. This CDR3 has 16 amino acids. In DNA, the CDR3 is TGTGCCAGCAGCTCCGGAGGGCTAGCGGGGAACGATGAGCAGTTCTTC. Its translation is CASSSGGLAGNDEQFF.

The chain uses TRBV5-6 and TRBJ2-3, with 10 bases identical to TRBD1. Unmatched junction bases numbered 7, after V lost 4 bases and J lost 2 bases. The CDR3 has 16 residues. CDR1 SGHDT and CDR2 YYEEEE come from the germline V gene. CDR3 in DNA: TGTGCCAGCAGCAACCCGGGACAGGGGTACACAGATACGCAGTATTTT. Its translation: CASSNPGQGYTDTQYF. Filled out from reference TRBV5-6 and TRBJ2-3, the complete variable domain reads DAGVTQSPTHLIKTRGQQVTLRCSPKSGHDTVSWYQQALGQGPQFIFQYYEEEERQRGNFPDRFSGHQFPNYSSELNVNALLLGDSALYLCASSNPGQGYTDTQYFGPGTRLTVL.

The chain combines TRBV7-9 with TRBJ2-7, with D possibly TRBD1 on 6 matching bases. V was clipped by 2 bases and J by 6 bases, with 14 bases between them. The CDR3 consists of 14 residues. Germline V gene sequence: CDR1 SEHNR, CDR2 FQNEAQ (reference sequence). CDR3 in amino acids: CASSLPGHRAEQYF. In DNA form, the CDR3 reads TGTGCCAGCAGCTTACCGGGCCACAGGGCCGAGCAGTACTTC. Filled out from reference TRBV7-9 and TRBJ2-7, the complete variable domain reads DTGVSQNPRHKITKRGQNVTFRCDPISEHNRLYWYRQTLGQGPEFLTYFQNEAQLEKSRLLSDRFSAERPKGSFSTLEIQRTEQGDSAMYLCASSLPGHRAEQYFGPGTRLTVT.

DNA of the CDR3: TGTGCCAGCAGCCTTAGGGAGACGCGGACCCAGTACTTC. This codes for CASSLRETRTQYF. This chain uses TRBV7-2 with TRBJ2-5, with D possibly matching TRBD2 (5 bases). The germline V gene encodes CDR1 SGHTA and CDR2 FQGNSA. V was clipped by 5 bases and J by 7 bases, with 14 bases between them. The CDR3 has 13 residues.

This clone showed up just once. This chain uses TRBV19 with TRBJ2-7; D is unclear. Between the trimmed V and J ends, which lost 6 bases and 2 bases, there was a span of 11 bases. This CDR3 is built from 13 residues. From germline, CDR1 is LNHDA and CDR2 SQIVND (reference sequence). The CDR3 coding sequence is TGTGCCAGTAGCCGCGGAGAGGCCTACGAGCAGTACTTC. Amino acid sequence: CASSRGEAYEQYF.

This clone has just a few counts. The chain is built from TRBV18 and TRBJ1-1; D gene unclear. The V and J ends lost 5 bases and 2 bases respectively, with 9 bases between them. Germline lookup yields CDR1 KGHSH and CDR2 LQKENI. There are 13 residues in the CDR3. Here the CDR3 reads CASSFGENTEAFF. In DNA form, the CDR3 reads TGTGCCAGCTCATTCGGGGAAAACACTGAAGCTTTCTTT. The full variable domain, with the rest looked up from reference TRBV18 and TRBJ1-1, is NAGVMQNPRHLVRRRGQEARLRCSPMKGHSHVYWYRQLPEEGLKFMVYLQKENIIDESGMPKERFSAEFPKEGPSILRIQQVVRGDSAAYFCASSFGENTEAFFGQGTRLTVV.

This clone was found once. The chain employs TRBV11-3 and TRBJ1-3; 8 bases agree with TRBD1. V was pared by 5 bases and J by 0 bases, with 3 bases of the junction left unmatched. Germline-derived CDR1 and CDR2 are SGHNT and YENEEA. The CDR3 is 15 residues long. CDR3 nucleotides: TGTGCCAGCAGCCAGGGGGCGAGCTCTGGAAACACCATATATTTT. Translation gives CASSQGASSGNTIYF.

This chain uses TRBV19 with TRBJ1-2, with a tentative D call TRBD1 (6 bases). Germline CDR1 is LNHDA and CDR2 is SQIVND (reference sequence). The CDR3 is 16 residues long. The germline V and J ends were trimmed by 6 bases and 2 bases, with 19 bases remaining between them. The CDR3 protein is CASSQTIWGRNYGYTF. Here the CDR3 DNA reads TGTGCCAGTAGCCAGACAATATGGGGGCGAAACTATGGCTACACCTTC.

The chain has TRBV6-5 and TRBJ1-5; no clear D. V was shortened by 6 bases and J by 0 bases, with 12 bases between the two germline ends. CDR1 MNHEY and CDR2 SVGAGI come from the germline V gene. The CDR3 runs 15 residues. The CDR3, as DNA: TGTGCCAGCAGGTTAGGAACAGATAGCAATCAGCCCCAGCATTTT. Its protein product is CASRLGTDSNQPQHF.

This clone is a singleton in its sample. This chain connects TRBV4-1 to TRBJ2-3; 8 bases align to TRBD1. This CDR3 is 17 amino acids long. Germline V gives CDR1 MGHRA, CDR2 YSYEKL. Losses at the gene ends were 0 bases for V and 4 bases for J; bases not matched to a gene: 9. The CDR3 is CASSQDGGTGAADTQYF. The CDR3 nucleotides read TGCGCCAGCAGCCAAGATGGGGGGACAGGAGCCGCAGATACGCAGTATTTT.

The chain has TRBV12-5 and TRBJ2-1, with 10 bases aligning to TRBD1. This CDR3 has 17 residues. Trimming at V came to 2 bases and at J to 4 bases, leaving 8 bases not matched to a gene. CDR1 and CDR2 from the germline V gene are LGHNT and FRNRAP. The CDR3 bases are TGTGCTAGTGGTTTGATTCGGACAGGGGGTATATACAATGAGCAGTTCTTC. This translates into CASGLIRTGGIYNEQFF.

The rearrangement uses TRBV2 and TRBJ1-3; the D gene is possibly TRBD1 (5 bases). CDR3 size: 14 residues. The germline V gene encodes CDR1 SNHLY and CDR2 FYNNEI. Trimming pared 8 bases from V and 0 bases from J, leaving 11 bases between. This CDR3 reads CASETGSSGNTIYF. CDR3 coding DNA: TGTGCCAGCGAAACAGGCTCCTCTGGAAACACCATATATTTT.

The chain employs TRBV25-1 and TRBJ2-6, with TRBD1 matching over 7 bases. CDR3 size: 13 residues. CDR1 MGHDK and CDR2 SYGVNS come from the germline V gene. With 4 bases clipped from V and 10 bases from J, the junction kept 4 bases outside the gene matches. The CDR3 DNA follows: TGTGCCAGCAGTGCAGGGGGAGTGAACGTCCTGACTTTC. Translated, it gives CASSAGGVNVLTF.

This clone has just a few counts. The chain employs TRBV27 and TRBJ2-1, with no clear D. The CDR3 is 13 residues long. Trimming took off 0 bases at V and 4 bases at J, with 4 bases between the two ends. The germline V gene encodes CDR1 MNHEY and CDR2 SMNVEV (reference sequence). The CDR3 is CASSLSRYNEQFF. CDR3 DNA: TGTGCCAGCAGTTTATCCCGGTACAATGAGCAGTTCTTC.

The chain recombines TRBV9 with TRBJ2-7; 9 nucleotides align to TRBD2. Germline trimming cut 2 bases from V and 5 bases from J; bases unmatched to any gene: 2. The CDR3 is made up of 13 amino acids. Per germline, CDR1 SGDLS and CDR2 YYNGEE. CDR3 loop: CASSVGTSHEQYF. CDR3 in DNA: TGTGCCAGCAGCGTCGGGACTAGCCACGAGCAGTACTTC.

For the CDR3, the DNA is TGTGCCAGTAGTCTGGGACTAGCGGGGTGGAAGGATGAGCAGTTCTTC. This codes for CASSLGLAGWKDEQFF. The chain links TRBV19 to TRBJ2-1; 13 nucleotides agree with TRBD2. V lost 5 bases to trimming and J lost 8 bases; unmatched junction nucleotides: 9. Germline-derived CDR1 and CDR2 are LNHDA and SQIVND (reference sequence). The CDR3 has 16 residues.

J is TRBJ2-7 and V is TRBV2, with D perhaps matching TRBD2 (5 bases). The V gene's germline CDR1 is SNHLY and CDR2 FYNNEI. Trimming pared 8 bases from V and 3 bases from J, leaving 11 bases between. This CDR3 spans 12 amino acids. CDR3 in DNA: TGTGCCAGCGGGGATACTAGCTACGAGCAGTACTTC. Residues: CASGDTSYEQYF.

The gene calls are TRBV5-4 and TRBJ2-7; 9 nucleotides match TRBD1. The CDR3 totals 14 residues. From germline, CDR1 is SGHNT and CDR2 YYREEE (reference sequence). V shed 4 bases, J shed 5 bases, and the junction held 7 bases outside the gene matches. The CDR3 nucleotides are TGTGCCAGCAGCCTCGACAGGGGGGTTCACGAGCAGTACTTC. Its translation is CASSLDRGVHEQYF.